Detailed here is one TCR beta chain. Its antigen remains unknown. The source of the sample is a study of STAT5B mutations in CD4+ large granular lymphocyte leukemia. Whole-study findings and limits: CD4-sorted patient repertoires seemed more clonal than healthy CD4+ repertoires. Main leukemic clonotypes were patient-specific, but roughly 26% appeared at low frequency elsewhere.

The V gene end was trimmed by 4 bases and the J gene end by 7 bases; junction bases not matched to a gene: 9. Per germline, CDR1 SGDLS and CDR2 YYNGEE. The CDR3 totals 16 residues. The method was immunoSEQ multiplex PCR; TCRdb's version includes in-frame clones alone and lacks a portion of them. Among about 34,000 clones listed, roughly 82% were seen once. This clonotype was obtained from a human donor in good health. The source material was CD4+ T cells from blood buffy coats. This chain joins TRBV9 and TRBJ2-2; 11 nucleotides match TRBD2. In DNA, the CDR3 is TGTGCCAGCAGCCCATCTAGCGGGAGGAATGGCGGGGAGCTGTTTTTT. Translated, it gives CASSPSSGRNGGELFF.